The rows below give T cell receptor beta chains drawn from one sample of a study of blood T cell repertoires in COVID-19. The assay was immunoSEQ multiplex PCR, and TCRdb's table has in-frame clones only and misses some. The data show about 260,000 clones, 84% seen once. The sample consisted of peripheral blood. The receptors were gathered from a human donor in a cohort sampled during active COVID-19. Both conserved end residues are part of each CDR3. The D gene is left open where the match is weak. Rows may omit the clone size; those that give it use once, few, many or a size class.

abundance	v_gene	d_gene	j_gene	CDR3aa	CDR3nt
.	TRBV5-1	.	TRBJ2-7	CASSSYPRSSYEQYF	TGCGCCAGCAGCTCCTACCCACGGAGCTCCTACGAGCAGTACTTC
.	TRBV4-1	TRBD1	TRBJ1-5	CASSPYRGSNQPQHF	TGCGCCAGCAGCCCGTACAGGGGTAGCAATCAGCCCCAGCATTTT
.	TRBV12-3/TRBV12-4	TRBD1	TRBJ1-2	CASQGQGAPGYTF	TGTGCCAGCCAGGGACAGGGGGCCCCAGGCTACACCTTC
few	TRBV6-6	.	TRBJ1-1	CASSLSQLGNTEAFF	TGTGCCAGCAGCCTCTCACAGTTGGGGAACACTGAAGCTTTCTTT
.	TRBV4-1	.	TRBJ1-6	CASSQDRIFGNSPLHF	TGCGCCAGCAGCCAAGATCGTATATTCGGGAATTCACCCCTCCACTTT
once	TRBV5-6	.	TRBJ1-3	CASSFGRVDTIYF	TGTGCCAGCAGCTTTGGGAGGGTTGACACCATATATTTT
.	TRBV5-1	TRBD1	TRBJ2-3	CASSQWTGVSDTQYF	TGCGCCAGCAGCCAATGGACAGGGGTTTCAGATACGCAGTATTTT
.	TRBV6-5	.	TRBJ2-5	CASSYTDYAETQYF	TGTGCCAGCAGTTACACAGACTACGCGGAGACCCAGTACTTC
.	TRBV6-2/TRBV6-3	.	TRBJ2-5	CASSDTGWETQYF	TGTGCCAGCAGCGATACAGGGTGGGAGACCCAGTACTTC
.	TRBV9	TRBD1	TRBJ2-4	CASSVGPRQGAGVNIQYF	TGTGCCAGCAGCGTAGGACCGAGACAGGGGGCAGGGGTAAACATTCAGTACTTC
.	TRBV18	TRBD1	TRBJ2-1	CASSPDRGLEQFF	TGTGCCAGCTCCCCGGACAGGGGGCTTGAGCAGTTCTTC
.	TRBV27	.	TRBJ1-2	CASGAGGHGYTF	TGTGCCAGCGGAGCGGGGGGGCATGGCTACACCTTC
.	TRBV5-4	TRBD2	TRBJ2-2	CASSGRLAGGAGELFF	TGTGCCAGCAGCGGAAGACTAGCGGGAGGGGCCGGGGAGCTGTTTTTT
.	TRBV3-1/TRBV3-2	TRBD2	TRBJ2-1	CASSQSAGGVKNEQFF	TGTGCCAGCAGCCAGAGTGCGGGGGGGGTGAAAAATGAGCAGTTCTTC
few	TRBV5-1	.	TRBJ1-6	CASSLGQDNSPLHF	TGCGCCAGCAGCTTGGGACAGGATAATTCACCCCTCCACTTT
.	TRBV18	.	TRBJ1-2	CASSPKTVYGYTF	TGTGCCAGCTCACCAAAAACAGTCTATGGCTACACCTTC
.	TRBV6-1	.	TRBJ2-2	CASSEMRGLGTGELFF	TGTGCCAGCAGTGAAATGAGGGGGTTGGGCACCGGGGAGCTGTTTTTT
.	TRBV2	TRBD2	TRBJ2-7	CASLSGRGSYEQYF	TGTGCCAGCCTTAGCGGGAGAGGGTCCTACGAGCAGTACTTC
.	TRBV27	.	TRBJ2-3	CASSNWTGVDTQYF	TGTGCCAGCAGTAACTGGACTGGCGTAGATACGCAGTATTTT
.	TRBV14	.	TRBJ1-3	CASSQGGFPFGNTIYF	TGTGCCAGCAGCCAAGGAGGGTTCCCTTTTGGAAACACCATATATTTT
.	TRBV11-3	.	TRBJ2-5	CASSLAFGQGDETQYF	TGTGCCAGCAGCTTAGCTTTTGGGCAGGGCGACGAGACCCAGTACTTC
.	TRBV24-1	.	TRBJ2-1	CATSVGTGNEQFF	TGTGCCACTAGCGTGGGAACCGGCAATGAGCAGTTCTTC
.	TRBV19	TRBD1	TRBJ2-7	CASSRDRGDEQYF	TGTGCCAGTAGTCGCGACAGGGGGGACGAGCAGTACTTC
.	TRBV5-1	.	TRBJ2-2	CASSLEDGQNTGELFF	TGCGCCAGCAGCTTGGAAGACGGACAGAACACCGGGGAGCTGTTTTTT
.	TRBV28	.	TRBJ2-7	CASSSVRPSYEQYF	TGTGCCAGCAGTTCAGTGCGGCCCTCCTACGAGCAGTACTTC
.	TRBV10-2	.	TRBJ2-3	CASSAWRARTDTQYF	TGCGCCAGCAGCGCCTGGCGGGCTCGCACAGATACGCAGTATTTT
.	TRBV19	.	TRBJ2-3	CASREGGLDTQYF	TGTGCCAGTAGGGAGGGAGGACTAGATACGCAGTATTTT
.	TRBV4-3	.	TRBJ1-4	CASSQEVAGSADGKLFF	TGCGCCAGCAGCCAAGAAGTGGCGGGCTCCGCGGATGGAAAACTGTTTTTT
.	TRBV5-1	.	TRBJ2-7	CASSLGGEYEQYF	TGCGCCAGCAGCTTAGGCGGGGAATACGAGCAGTACTTC
.	TRBV6-1	TRBD1	TRBJ1-1	CASREYPTGANTEAFF	TGTGCCAGCAGAGAATATCCTACAGGGGCGAACACTGAAGCTTTCTTT
.	TRBV2	TRBD1	TRBJ1-4	CASGQGAQEKLFF	TGTGCCAGTGGACAGGGGGCTCAGGAAAAACTGTTTTTT
.	TRBV3-1/TRBV3-2	TRBD1	TRBJ1-2	CASSQAQGAGGYTF	TGTGCCAGCAGCCAAGCGCAGGGGGCAGGGGGCTACACCTTC